A single sample gave rise to the 32 T cell receptor beta chains below, sequenced in a study of early T cells in non-severe SARS-CoV-2 infection. One entry per CDR3 protein results from TCRdb running MiXCR on the 5' RACE reads. The table records tens of thousands of distinct CDR3 sequences, approximately 12% of them present only once. The sample here was whole blood, taken at baseline. The source of these receptors is an adult who was a healthcare worker with PCR-confirmed SARS-CoV-2 infection or an uninfected control (not recorded which). The donor label of this sample is uncertain.

This chain's CDR3 is CASSAGQGYGYTF. The CDR3 DNA reads as TGTGCCAGCAGTGCTGGGCAGGGCTATGGCTACACCTTC. The chain carries TRBV25-1 and TRBJ1-2, with a possible D match to TRBD1 (5 bases). Trimming took off 4 bases at V and 4 bases at J, with 10 bases between the two ends. CDR3 length: 13 residues. Germline values: CDR1 MGHDK, CDR2 SYGVNS.

The chain combines TRBV2 with TRBJ2-1; 8 nucleotides agree with TRBD2. Germline loops: CDR1 SNHLY, CDR2 FYNNEI. There are 15 residues in the CDR3. The J segment lost 0 bases and the V segment lost 6 bases, leaving 4 bases of the junction unmatched. The DNA for the CDR3 is TGTGCCAGCAGCCCAGCGGGGGTCTCCTACAATGAGCAGTTCTTC. It yields the protein CASSPAGVSYNEQFF.

This clonotype has at least ten counts. V and J are TRBV7-3 and TRBJ2-3; 13 positions match TRBD2. This CDR3 is built from 17 residues. In germline, CDR1 is SGHTA, CDR2 FQGTGA. V shed 5 bases, J shed 3 bases, and the junction held 8 bases outside the gene matches. The CDR3 DNA reads TGTGCCAGCAGCCGGGGACTAGCGGGGCTAGGAACAGATACGCAGTATTTT. It specifies CASSRGLAGLGTDTQYF. The variable domain in full, with the rest retrieved from reference TRBV7-3 and TRBJ2-3, is GAGVSQTPSNKVTEKGKYVELRCDPISGHTALYWYRQSLGQGPEFLIYFQGTGAADDSGLPNDRFFAVRPEGSVSTLKIQRTERGDSAVYLCASSRGLAGLGTDTQYFGPGTRLTVL.

The table lists this clonotype with a few counts. V gene TRBV15 combines with J gene TRBJ2-1; 10 bases line up with TRBD2. The J segment lost 5 bases and the V segment lost 6 bases, leaving 10 bases of the junction unmatched. The CDR3 extends over 16 amino acids. CDR1 and CDR2 from the germline V gene are LNHNV and YYDKDF (reference sequence). CDR3 sequence (DNA): TGTGCCACCAGACCTAGCGGGGGAGCGAACAACAATGAGCAGTTCTTC. It is translated as CATRPSGGANNNEQFF.

This sequence joins TRBV27 and TRBJ1-3; 10 bases fit TRBD1. This CDR3 spans 17 amino acids. V dropped 5 bases and J dropped 1; count of bases not matched to a gene: 8. Germline V CDR1 and CDR2: MNHEY, SMNVEV (reference sequence). CDR3: CASSKGQGISSGNTIYF. The CDR3 nucleotides read TGTGCCAGCAGTAAGGGACAGGGGATATCATCTGGAAACACCATATATTTT.

J is TRBJ2-5 and V is TRBV12-3 or TRBV12-4; 13 nucleotides match TRBD2. V was pared by 1 base and J by 5 bases, with 7 bases of the junction left unmatched. The CDR3 is 17 residues long. As DNA, the CDR3 is TGTGCCAGCAGTTTAGGACTAGCGGGGGGCCACCGGGAGACCCAGTACTTC. This encodes CASSLGLAGGHRETQYF.

The V and J genes are TRBV5-1 and TRBJ1-1; 9 bases are shared with TRBD1. Germline V lookup: CDR1 SGHRS, CDR2 YFSETQ. With V trimmed by 4 bases and J by 2 bases, 3 bases remained unmatched. The CDR3 runs to 14 residues. CDR3 in DNA: TGCGCCAGCAGCGGGACAGGGTCCAACACTGAAGCTTTCTTT. This gives the protein CASSGTGSNTEAFF.

The rearrangement uses TRBV4-1 and TRBJ2-4; weak D call: TRBD1 (6 bases). Per the germline V gene, CDR1 is MGHRA and CDR2 is YSYEKL. This CDR3 has 15 amino acids. Trimming stripped 3 bases from V and 3 bases from J, with 12 bases between. The CDR3 nucleotides are TGCGCCAGCAGCCATCCAGGGGTTGTCAAAAACATTCAGTACTTC. It specifies CASSHPGVVKNIQYF.

This clonotype was seen only a few times. The chain joins TRBV20-1 to TRBJ2-1, with D unclear. Per germline, CDR1 DFQATT and CDR2 SNEGSKA (reference sequence). CDR3 length equals 16 residues. V gave up 3 bases and J gave up 0 bases, with 15 bases separating them. The CDR3 nucleotides are TGCAGTGCTAGCTACTCGGGCGATTACTCCTACAATGAGCAGTTCTTC. It is translated as CSASYSGDYSYNEQFF.

The V call is TRBV5-6, the J call TRBJ1-6, with 9 bases fitting TRBD1. CDR1 and CDR2 from the germline V gene are SGHDT and YYEEEE. The CDR3 loop spans 16 amino acids. The trim removed 0 bases at V and 7 bases at J, leaving 5 bases unmatched. DNA of the CDR3: TGTGCCAGCAGCTTGGTCCGGGACAGGGTCAATTCACCCCTCCACTTT. Amino acid sequence: CASSLVRDRVNSPLHF. The variable domain in full, completed from reference TRBV5-6 and TRBJ1-6, reads DAGVTQSPTHLIKTRGQQVTLRCSPKSGHDTVSWYQQALGQGPQFIFQYYEEEERQRGNFPDRFSGHQFPNYSSELNVNALLLGDSALYLCASSLVRDRVNSPLHFGNGTRLTVT.

This clonotype has only a few counts. The CDR3 sequence: CSARTSKANTGELFF. The CDR3 region has the DNA TGCAGTGCTAGAACAAGCAAAGCGAACACCGGGGAGCTGTTTTTT. V usage is TRBV20-1 and J usage is TRBJ2-2; D is unresolved. The CDR3 sequence is 15 residues long. V was clipped by 2 bases and J by 0 bases, with 10 bases between them. Germline V gene lookup returns CDR1 DFQATT and CDR2 SNEGSKA (reference sequence).

This chain connects TRBV3-1 to TRBJ1-5; tentatively, D is TRBD1 (6 bases). The CDR3 totals 14 residues. The germline V and J ends were trimmed by 2 bases and 4 bases, with 9 bases remaining between them. CDR1 is LGHDT, CDR2 YNNKEL, per germline (reference sequence). CDR3: CASSQRGQNQPQHF. The CDR3 DNA reads TGTGCCAGCAGCCAAAGAGGACAGAATCAGCCCCAGCATTTT.

This clonotype was seen a few times. The V gene is TRBV7-7, the J gene TRBJ1-1; 8 bases map to TRBD1. The CDR3 sequence is 14 residues long. The V and J ends lost 5 bases and 1 base, in that order; junction bases with no gene match: 3. Germline CDR1 reads SSHAT; CDR2 reads FNYEAQ (reference sequence). The DNA of the CDR3 is TGTGCCAGCAGCCTGGGACAGGCGAACACTGAAGCTTTCTTT. Its translation is CASSLGQANTEAFF.

This clonotype occurred a few times. Germline and junction disagree at one end, which may indicate a read error. The V gene is TRBV4-1, the J gene TRBJ1-1; D uncertain. Germline assignment: CDR1 MGHRA and CDR2 YSYEKL. This CDR3 has 13 amino acids. The CDR3 loop reads CASTQRIHTEAFF. CDR3 DNA: TGCGCCAGCACCCAAAGAATACACACTGAAGCTTTCTTT.

The chain uses TRBV6-2 or TRBV6-3 and TRBJ2-7, with 10 positions matching TRBD2. J lost 3 bases, V lost 5 bases, and 7 bases had no gene match. Looked up from germline, CDR1 is MNHEY and CDR2 is SVGEGT. This CDR3 is 15 amino acids long. The CDR3 loop is CASSPGTSAHYEQYV. The CDR3 DNA is TGTGCCAGCAGTCCCGGGACTAGCGCGCACTACGAGCAGTACGTC.

The genes are TRBV12-3 or TRBV12-4 and TRBJ2-5, with D maybe TRBD1 (5 bases). CDR3 size: 17 residues. Trimming took off 1 base at V and 0 bases at J, with 15 bases between the two ends. CDR3 sequence (DNA): TGTGCCAGCAGTTTAGGCAGGACAATGATGTACCAAGAGACCCAGTACTTC. Translating it yields CASSLGRTMMYQETQYF.

Many counts were recorded for this clonotype. The rearrangement joins TRBV29-1 to TRBJ2-2; TRBD2 matches at 11 bases. Germline loops: CDR1 SQVTM, CDR2 ANQGSEA. The CDR3 runs to 17 residues. The V and J ends lost 6 bases and 6 bases, in that order; junction bases with no gene match: 15. The CDR3 DNA reads TGCAGCGTCCCGGGGCTAGCGGGGGGCCCTAAGGCCGGGGAGCTGTTTTTT. It specifies CSVPGLAGGPKAGELFF.

In its sample, this clonotype was seen many times. The chain joins TRBV5-4 to TRBJ2-1; D unresolved. V lost 5 bases to trimming and J lost 1 base, with 13 bases between them. The CDR3 runs 15 residues. Germline CDR1 SGHNT, CDR2 YYREEE (reference sequence). The CDR3: CASRQSSVSYNEQFF. As DNA, the CDR3 is TGTGCCAGCAGACAAAGCTCCGTATCCTACAATGAGCAGTTCTTC.

This clonotype was observed at least ten times. The gene calls are TRBV18 and TRBJ2-4; the D is unclear. The germline V and J ends were trimmed by 2 bases and 5 bases, with 13 bases remaining between them. Germline CDR1 reads KGHSH; CDR2 reads LQKENI. The CDR3 spans 15 residues. The CDR3 DNA sequence: TGTGCCAGCTCACCAGGGTCGGGTGTCCAAAACATTCAGTACTTC. As protein: CASSPGSGVQNIQYF. The full variable domain, with the rest looked up from reference TRBV18 and TRBJ2-4, is NAGVMQNPRHLVRRRGQEARLRCSPMKGHSHVYWYRQLPEEGLKFMVYLQKENIIDESGMPKERFSAEFPKEGPSILRIQQVVRGDSAAYFCASSPGSGVQNIQYFGAGTRLSVL.

This clonotype has just a few counts. V usage is TRBV7-7 and J usage is TRBJ2-5; D remains unclear. V lost 5 bases and J 7 bases, leaving 14 bases between the germline ends. The CDR3 spans 13 residues. CDR1 is SSHAT and CDR2 is FNYEAQ in the germline V gene (reference sequence). CDR3: CASSQALSGTQYF. The CDR3 bases are TGTGCCAGCAGCCAAGCCCTGTCGGGGACCCAGTACTTC.

This clonotype was seen many times. The chain carries TRBV7-2 and TRBJ2-2, with 7 positions matching TRBD2. Germline V gene data show CDR1 as SGHTA and CDR2 as FQGNSA. The CDR3 loop spans 16 amino acids. V lost 5 bases, J lost 3 bases, and 9 bases stayed unmatched. The DNA of the CDR3 is TGTGCCAGCAGCGTATCAGCGGGGCTGTACACCGGGGAGCTGTTTTTT. Its translation: CASSVSAGLYTGELFF.

This clonotype was detected a few times. The chain is built from TRBV20-1 and TRBJ2-3; D gene ambiguous. Germline V gives CDR1 DFQATT, CDR2 SNEGSKA (reference sequence). The CDR3 is 13 amino acids. Trimming pared 8 bases from V and 2 bases from J, leaving 14 bases between. The CDR3 nucleotides are TGCAGTACTACTACACCAGACACAGATACGCAGTATTTT. It codes for CSTTTPDTDTQYF.

A few counts support this clonotype. The V call is TRBV20-1, the J call TRBJ2-2; D gene uncertain. The CDR3 is 14 amino acids. V was clipped by 5 bases and J by 1 base, with 11 bases between them. Germline loops: CDR1 DFQATT, CDR2 SNEGSKA (reference sequence). The CDR3: CSAPKYGNTGELFF. CDR3 nucleotides: TGCAGTGCTCCCAAATACGGGAACACCGGGGAGCTGTTTTTT.

The rearrangement links TRBV12-3 or TRBV12-4 to TRBJ2-3; D call uncertain. CDR3 size: 13 residues. Deletions cut 2 bases from V and 1 base from J, with 4 bases between. CDR3 region: CASSLQRTDTQYF. The CDR3 region has the DNA TGTGCCAGCAGTTTACAACGCACAGATACGCAGTATTTT.

This clonotype was counted ten times or more. The rearrangement links TRBV7-9 to TRBJ1-2; 7 bases map to TRBD1. The CDR3 covers 15 residues. The germline gives CDR1 SEHNR, CDR2 FQNEAQ (reference sequence). With 5 bases clipped from V and 4 bases from J, the junction kept 10 bases outside the gene matches. The CDR3 region is CASSRGPGQFYGYTF. CDR3 coding DNA: TGTGCCAGCAGCAGGGGACCGGGACAGTTCTATGGCTACACCTTC.

The chain couples TRBV7-3 to TRBJ2-3; TRBD1 is a possible D gene (6 bases). This CDR3 is 14 amino acids long. The V gene lost 5 bases and the J gene lost 2 bases, with 11 bases spanning the gap. CDR1 and CDR2 from the germline V gene are SGHTA and FQGTGA. CDR3 in DNA: TGTGCCAGCAGCAGGAACAGGGACACAGATACGCAGTATTTT. Residues: CASSRNRDTDTQYF.

This clonotype has only a few counts. The rearrangement joins TRBV15 to TRBJ1-6, with 8 bases matching TRBD1. Germline CDR1 reads LNHNV; CDR2 reads YYDKDF (reference sequence). With 2 bases clipped from V and 8 bases from J, the junction kept 8 bases outside the gene matches. The CDR3 runs to 16 residues. Here the CDR3 reads CATSRYNTGGDSPLHF. CDR3 bases: TGTGCCACCAGCAGATACAATACAGGGGGTGATTCACCCCTCCACTTT.

This clonotype was found a few times. This chain connects TRBV4-1 to TRBJ1-1, with 7 bases matching TRBD1. After removal of 4 bases from V and 0 bases from J, the junction contained 2 bases not matched to a gene. This CDR3 is 14 amino acids long. Germline CDR1 and CDR2: MGHRA and YSYEKL. For the CDR3, the DNA is TGCGCCAGCAGCCCGACAGGGATGAACACTGAAGCTTTCTTT. Its protein product is CASSPTGMNTEAFF.

This chain uses TRBV12-3 or TRBV12-4 with TRBJ1-1; 7 bases are shared with TRBD1. This CDR3 spans 13 amino acids. The V gene end was trimmed by 6 bases and the J gene end by 6 bases; junction bases not matched to a gene: 7. CDR3 in amino acids: CASRPTGAPEAFF. The CDR3 DNA reads TGTGCCAGCAGACCTACAGGGGCCCCTGAAGCTTTCTTT.

CDR3 amino acids: CASSSETDRVNTEAFF. The DNA for the CDR3 is TGCGCCAGCAGCTCCGAAACCGACAGGGTAAACACTGAAGCTTTCTTT. The chain combines TRBV5-1 with TRBJ1-1; 7 nucleotides line up with TRBD1. The CDR3 spans 16 residues. The germline V gene has CDR1 SGHRS and CDR2 YFSETQ. V lost 3 bases and J lost 2; bases outside the gene matches: 10.

This clonotype occurred many times. The chain employs TRBV7-8 and TRBJ2-6; the D is unclear. The CDR3 has 18 amino acids. Germline CDR1 is SGHVS and CDR2 is FQNEAQ. V lost 0 bases, J lost 2 bases, and 14 bases lay in between. The CDR3 bases are TGTGCCAGCAGCTTAGCCAGGACCCTTACTACTGGGGCCAACGTCCTGACTTTC. Its protein product is CASSLARTLTTGANVLTF.

The V call is TRBV7-9, the J call TRBJ1-4; 11 bases are a match to TRBD1. The length of the CDR3 is 15 residues. Per the germline V gene, CDR1 is SEHNR and CDR2 is FQNEAQ (reference sequence). Trimming cost V 5 bases and J 9 bases; bases outside gene matches: 8. In DNA form, the CDR3 reads TGTGCCAGCAGCCCTAGGACAGGGGGCGGTAAAAAACTGTTTTTT. This sequence encodes CASSPRTGGGKKLFF.